The 29 T cell receptor beta chains in this list originate from one sample, sequenced in a study of T cell clonotyping in hematopoietic cell transplantation. As for time point: recipient sample about 28 days before transplant, after cytoreduction. Produced via immunoSEQ multiplex PCR; TCRdb's table is partial and in-frame only. The table lists fewer than 15,000 clones, approximately 80% of them singletons. This specimen was peripheral blood mononuclear cells, taken before stem cell transplant. Receptors were obtained from a man between 60 and 75 years old with acute myeloid leukemia. Some clones in this sample may be carry-over from other donors' samples.

The rearrangement joins TRBV6-1 to TRBJ2-7, with D perhaps TRBD1 (6 bases). CDR3 size: 14 residues. Trimming removed 7 bases at V and 4 bases at J, with 17 bases between. Per germline, CDR1 MNHNS and CDR2 SASEGT. CDR3 sequence (DNA): TGTGCCAGCATTGGAGATGGGGGCAGGTACGAGCAGTACTTC. Its protein product is CASIGDGGRYEQYF.

The rearrangement links TRBV9 to TRBJ2-3; 7 bases match TRBD2. CDR1 is SGDLS, CDR2 YYNGEE, per germline. Trimming took 4 bases from V and 2 from J; bases not matched to a gene: 4. The CDR3 totals 14 residues. The CDR3 DNA is TGTGCCAGCAGCTCTAGCGGTCTCACAGATACGCAGTATTTT. Its translation: CASSSSGLTDTQYF.

Comments on this clone: At one of its ends the junction is not consistent with the germline gene, which may arise from a read error. J is TRBJ2-2 and V is TRBV4-3; 9 bases line up with TRBD2. CDR3 length equals 17 residues. CDR1 and CDR2 from the germline V gene are LGHNA and YSLEER. DNA of the CDR3: TGCGCCAGCAGCCCTCAGGGCGCGGGGGGGAACACCAGGGAGCTGTTTTTT. Protein: CASSPQGAGGNTRELFF.

The chain uses TRBV25-1 and TRBJ2-5, with a weak D call TRBD2 (8 bases). With 11 bases removed from V and 5 bases from J, the gap between germline ends came to 18 bases. Germline-derived CDR1 and CDR2 are MGHDK and SYGVNS. This CDR3 is 13 amino acids long. The DNA for the CDR3 is TGTGCCTCCAGGGGGGCGGGAGGTGAGACCCAGTACTTC. This codes for CASRGAGGETQYF.

The rearrangement joins TRBV2 to TRBJ1-1; D remains ambiguous. The length of the CDR3 is 14 residues. The V and J ends lost 0 bases and 0 bases respectively, with 5 bases between them. From germline, CDR1 is SNHLY and CDR2 FYNNEI. As DNA, the CDR3 is TGTGCCAGCAGTGAAGCCCACATGAACACTGAAGCTTTCTTT. This sequence encodes CASSEAHMNTEAFF.

This sequence joins TRBV5-1 and TRBJ1-4, with D hard to call. CDR1 and CDR2 from the germline V gene are SGHRS and YFSETQ. Trimming removed 3 bases at V and 1 base at J, with 13 bases between. The CDR3 length is 16 residues. Written as DNA, the CDR3 is TGCGCCAGCAGCTCCCTCTCCCTAGGAACTAATGAAAAACTGTTTTTT. The encoded protein is CASSSLSLGTNEKLFF.

This clone is medium-sized by share. This chain links TRBV2 with TRBJ1-2, with a tentative D call TRBD1 (5 bases). Trimming left V 4 bases short and J 9 bases short, with 18 bases between. Germline lookup yields CDR1 SNHLY and CDR2 FYNNEI. The CDR3 totals 14 residues. CDR3 sequence reads: CASSVGVDYDSYTF. CDR3 nucleotides: TGTGCCAGCAGTGTAGGGGTAGACTACGATAGCTACACCTTC.

The chain combines TRBV4-3 with TRBJ2-5; tentatively, D is TRBD2 (5 bases). Per the germline V gene, CDR1 is LGHNA and CDR2 is YSLEER. The CDR3 has 13 residues. V lost 1 base to trimming and J lost 5 bases, with 8 bases between them. The CDR3 bases are TGCGCCAGCAGCCAAGCCTCGGGGGAGACCCAGTACTTC. Its translation is CASSQASGETQYF.

The CDR3: CASSDGLALDTQYF. The CDR3 DNA reads TGTGCCAGCAGTGACGGACTAGCGCTAGATACGCAGTATTTT. This rearrangement joins TRBV2 to TRBJ2-3; 9 bases agree with TRBD2. The germline V gene has CDR1 SNHLY and CDR2 FYNNEI. The CDR3 runs 14 residues. Germline trimming cut 3 bases from V and 5 bases from J; bases unmatched to any gene: 3.

This chain uses TRBV6-4 with TRBJ2-2; D may be TRBD1 (5 bases). V shed 4 bases and J shed 5 bases, with 11 bases lying between them. The CDR3 runs 14 residues. CDR1 is MRHNA, CDR2 SNTAGT, per germline. CDR3 in DNA: TGTGCCAGCAGTGCCGCTCCAGGGACCGGGGAGCTGTTTTTT. Translating gives CASSAAPGTGELFF.

This chain links TRBV5-4 with TRBJ1-2, with a weak D call TRBD1 (6 bases). The V gene's germline CDR1 is SGHNT and CDR2 YYREEE (reference sequence). This CDR3 is built from 14 residues. With 0 bases removed from V and 4 bases from J, the gap between germline ends came to 10 bases. The CDR3 spells CASSLETGAYGYTF. The CDR3 bases are TGTGCCAGCAGCTTGGAGACAGGAGCCTATGGCTACACCTTC. The full variable domain, with the rest looked up from reference TRBV5-4 and TRBJ1-2, is ETGVTQSPTHLIKTRGQQVTLRCSSQSGHNTVSWYQQALGQGPQFIFQYYREEENGRGNFPPRFSGLQFPNYSSELNVNALELDDSALYLCASSLETGAYGYTFGSGTRLTVV.

The V gene is TRBV14, the J gene TRBJ1-4; the D is unclear. Germline CDR1 reads SGHDN; CDR2 reads FVKESK. The V gene lost 0 bases and the J gene lost 8 bases, with 13 bases spanning the gap. There are 15 residues in the CDR3. Here the CDR3 reads CASSQERTGGEKLFF. CDR3 DNA sequence: TGTGCCAGCAGCCAAGAACGGACTGGAGGGGAAAAACTGTTTTTT.

This chain uses TRBV19 with TRBJ2-7, with a weak D call TRBD1 (6 bases). This CDR3 has 14 residues. Germline-derived CDR1 and CDR2 are LNHDA and SQIVND (reference sequence). The V and J ends lost 4 bases and 6 bases respectively, with 16 bases between them. CDR3 amino acids: CASSTAASRGEQYF. CDR3 in DNA: TGTGCCAGTAGTACCGCGGCGAGCAGGGGCGAGCAGTACTTC.

The rearrangement joins TRBV6-9 to TRBJ1-2; D unclear. The germline V gene encodes CDR1 MNHGY and CDR2 SVAAGI. Trimming cost V 8 bases and J 12 bases, with 13 bases left between them. The CDR3 has 10 residues. CDR3 loop: CASPQSAHTF. The CDR3 DNA reads TGTGCCAGCCCCCAATCAGCTCACACCTTC.

With regard to this clone: The sample carries other DNA sequences with the same CDR3. The rearrangement joins TRBV25-1 to TRBJ2-5, with D possibly being TRBD2 (5 bases). CDR3 size: 14 residues. The V and J ends lost 2 bases and 0 bases respectively, with 7 bases between them. The V gene's germline CDR1 is MGHDK and CDR2 SYGVNS. The CDR3 is CASSERGHQETQYF. The CDR3 DNA reads as TGTGCCAGCAGTGAACGGGGTCACCAAGAGACCCAGTACTTC.

This rearrangement joins TRBV5-1 to TRBJ2-3; 9 nucleotides agree with TRBD2. Germline-derived CDR1 and CDR2 are SGHRS and YFSETQ. The CDR3 runs 15 residues. J gave up 5 bases and V 6 bases, and 10 bases lay outside the gene matches. CDR3 nucleotides: TGCGCCAGCACACGGGCTAGCGGGGTTGTAGATACGCAGTATTTT. It translates to CASTRASGVVDTQYF.

The genes are TRBV27 and TRBJ1-6, with 8 bases fitting TRBD1. This CDR3 contains 14 residues. The V and J ends lost 2 bases and 13 bases, in that order; junction bases with no gene match: 7. Germline assignment: CDR1 MNHEY and CDR2 SMNVEV (reference sequence). CDR3 DNA: TGTGCCAGCAGTTTAACAGGGGGGAGATCCCCCCTCCACTTT. This gives the protein CASSLTGGRSPLHF.

The V gene is TRBV18, the J gene TRBJ1-2; tentative D call: TRBD1 (5 bases). V was pared by 0 bases and J by 7 bases, with 12 bases between. Germline CDR1 KGHSH, CDR2 LQKENI. The CDR3 is 14 amino acids. The CDR3 spells CASSPPTGTSGYTF. The CDR3 DNA reads as TGTGCCAGCTCACCACCGACCGGGACGTCTGGCTACACCTTC.

J is TRBJ2-5 and V is TRBV19, with D unclear. V lost 3 bases and J 1 base, leaving 6 bases between the germline ends. CDR1 is LNHDA, CDR2 SQIVND, per germline (reference sequence). This CDR3 has 13 amino acids. The CDR3 DNA sequence: TGTGCCAGTAGTATCATCAGCCAAGAGACCCAGTACTTC. As protein: CASSIISQETQYF.

The V and J genes are TRBV7-8 and TRBJ2-7; D is possibly TRBD1 (5 bases). From germline, CDR1 is SGHVS and CDR2 FQNEAQ. Trimming pared 1 base from V and 2 bases from J, leaving 6 bases between. The CDR3 runs to 13 residues. CDR3 DNA sequence: TGTGCCAGCAGCTTAGACAGGACCTACGAGCAGTACTTC. Translated: CASSLDRTYEQYF. Full variable domain (missing parts from reference TRBV7-8 and TRBJ2-7): GAGVSQSPRYKVAKRGQDVALRCDPISGHVSLFWYQQALGQGPEFLTYFQNEAQLDKSGLPSDRFFAERPEGSVSTLKIQRTQQEDSAVYLCASSLDRTYEQYFGPGTRLTVT.

The V and J genes are TRBV7-9 and TRBJ1-5; D uncertain. The V and J ends lost 5 bases and 5 bases respectively, with 13 bases between them. The CDR3 loop spans 14 amino acids. The germline V gene has CDR1 SEHNR and CDR2 FQNEAQ (reference sequence). The CDR3, as DNA: TGTGCCAGCAGCCCGGACCCAGCCCATCAGCCCCAGCATTTT. Translated, it gives CASSPDPAHQPQHF.

CDR3 protein: CASSRQGQLNQPQHF. The CDR3, as DNA: TGTGCCAGCAGCAGACAGGGACAGCTGAATCAGCCCCAGCATTTT. V usage is TRBV27 and J usage is TRBJ1-5, with 7 nucleotides matching TRBD1. Trimming cost V 6 bases and J 4 bases; bases outside gene matches: 9. CDR1 MNHEY and CDR2 SMNVEV come from the germline V gene (reference sequence). The CDR3 length is 15 residues.

The rearrangement joins TRBV5-1 to TRBJ2-3; D gene uncertain. This CDR3 is 14 amino acids long. In germline, CDR1 is SGHRS, CDR2 YFSETQ. V lost 0 bases and J lost 2, with 7 bases in between. CDR3 coding DNA: TGCGCCAGCAGCTTGGACAGTTACACAGATACGCAGTATTTT. Protein product: CASSLDSYTDTQYF.

CDR3 loop: CASSQCPPGERSTEAFF. CDR3 nucleotides: TGCGCCAGCAGTCAGTGCCCCCCAGGGGAGAGGAGCACTGAAGCTTTCTTT. V is TRBV23-1 and J is TRBJ1-1; D is perhaps TRBD1 (6 bases). TRBV23-1 qualifies as an ORF whose function is uncertain. The CDR3 is 17 amino acids. Between the trimmed V and J ends, which lost 3 bases and 4 bases, there was a span of 21 bases.

The count of this clone is one. The V gene is TRBV27, the J gene TRBJ2-4, with 11 bases identical to TRBD1. This CDR3 region has 16 residues. CDR1 and CDR2 from the germline V gene are MNHEY and SMNVEV (reference sequence). After removal of 2 bases from V and 2 bases from J, the junction contained 2 bases not matched to a gene. Written as DNA, the CDR3 is TGTGCCAGCAGTTTAGGACAGGGGGCATCCAAAAACATTCAGTACTTC. Translated: CASSLGQGASKNIQYF.

To note about this clone: This same CDR3 is encoded by further DNA sequences in the sample. V usage is TRBV11-3 and J usage is TRBJ2-7; D is unresolved. The V end was cut by 4 bases, the J end by 4 bases, with 11 bases between. The germline V gene encodes CDR1 SGHNT and CDR2 YENEEA. This CDR3 region has 13 residues. CDR3 DNA: TGTGCCAGCAGCTCCGAAGGAGCTTACGAGCAGTACTTC. Amino acid sequence: CASSSEGAYEQYF.

The chain couples TRBV6-1 to TRBJ2-5, with D tentatively TRBD1 or TRBD2 (5 bases each). V lost 4 bases and J lost 4, with 16 bases in between. The CDR3 loop spans 15 amino acids. Per the germline V gene, CDR1 is MNHNS and CDR2 is SASEGT. This CDR3 is CASSVPPGTGETQYF. The DNA for the CDR3 is TGTGCCAGCAGTGTCCCCCCCGGGACGGGAGAGACCCAGTACTTC.

The chain combines TRBV5-1 with TRBJ1-1; TRBD1 might be the D (6 bases). With 0 bases removed from V and 1 base from J, the gap between germline ends came to 7 bases. This CDR3 is 14 amino acids long. Germline CDR1 SGHRS, CDR2 YFSETQ. The CDR3 DNA reads TGCGCCAGCAGCTTGGAGGGGGGGAACACTGAAGCTTTCTTT. Translation gives CASSLEGGNTEAFF.

The genes are TRBV29-1 and TRBJ1-2; D may be TRBD1 (5 bases). There are 14 residues in the CDR3. Trimming removed 1 base from V and 2 bases from J, with 11 bases in between. Germline loops: CDR1 SQVTM, CDR2 ANQGSEA. The CDR3 region is CSVEGDLFNYGYTF. CDR3 nucleotides: TGCAGCGTTGAAGGGGACCTTTTCAACTATGGCTACACCTTC.